This T cell receptor (beta chain) was profiled in a study of blood T cell repertoires in COVID-19. Study-level information: Samples representing acute and convalescent COVID-19 were sourced from the United States, Italy and Spain. In each case, the material was cDNA or gDNA derived from T cells, B-cell-depleted T cells, or PBMCs.

One Seattle source followed patients from active infection through their disease course. Original processing notes: Amplification of reference gene primers was used by the study to estimate nucleated cell counts. The repertoire was sequenced with immunoSEQ multiplex PCR; TCRdb's copy has only in-frame clones and lacks some. V, J and clone size reflect that table, while D and trimming were determined from the DNA. Of over 250,000 clones listed, roughly 90% were seen once; the top ten hold around 2.2%. The V gene end was trimmed by 2 bases and the J gene end by 5 bases; junction bases not matched to a gene: 7. Germline V gene data show CDR1 as SGHTS and CDR2 as YDEGEE. The CDR3 is 15 amino acids.

The sequenced sample was peripheral blood. The chain joins TRBV5-8 to TRBJ2-1; TRBD2 matches 7 bases. This clonotype originated in a woman aged 25 to 45 with COVID-19, enrolled during active disease. CDR3 coding DNA: TGTGCCAGCAGCTTCTTTGCGGGAGCGAACAATGAGCAGTTCTTC. Translating gives CASSFFAGANNEQFF.